These 15 T cell receptor beta chains were all obtained from the same sample, sequenced in a study of cytomegalovirus exposure and HLA in healthy donors. The study ran its PCR with 60 Vbeta and 13 Jbeta primers. Using immunoSEQ multiplex PCR, the repertoire was profiled, and TCRdb retains in-frame clones only, with some absent. The sample yields 150,000 or so clones, approximately 70% seen once. Input material: PBMCs. The origin of the receptors is a young man in good health and CMV-seropositive.

The J gene is TRBJ1-2, the V gene TRBV2; D gene ambiguous. Per the germline V gene, CDR1 is SNHLY and CDR2 is FYNNEI. The CDR3 totals 14 residues. Trimming pared 4 bases from V and 5 bases from J, leaving 14 bases between. CDR3 nucleotides: TGTGCCAGCAGTGCCGCCAAGGGAGGGTATGGCTACACCTTC. It codes for CASSAAKGGYGYTF.

The chain employs TRBV7-2 and TRBJ1-5; TRBD1 matches 10 bases. Germline loops: CDR1 SGHTA, CDR2 FQGNSA. This CDR3 has 15 residues. V was clipped by 6 bases and J by 6 bases; unmatched bases: 8. CDR3 coding DNA: TGTGCCAGCAGGTCGGGACAGGGGTTTATTCAGCCCCAGCATTTT. Its protein is CASRSGQGFIQPQHF.

In its sample, this clone was seen a few times. The rearrangement links TRBV5-1 to TRBJ2-3, with D perhaps matching TRBD2 (6 bases). CDR1 is SGHRS, CDR2 YFSETQ, per germline. The V end was cut by 0 bases, the J end by 1 base, with 12 bases between. The CDR3 loop spans 16 amino acids. The CDR3 region has the DNA TGCGCCAGCAGCTTGGCCTTGGGGGGAGGCACAGATACGCAGTATTTT. As protein: CASSLALGGGTDTQYF.

The rearrangement joins TRBV5-1 to TRBJ2-1; TRBD2 matches at 13 bases. This CDR3 spans 17 amino acids. Germline V gene data show CDR1 as SGHRS and CDR2 as YFSETQ. The V segment lost 1 base and the J segment 9 bases; nucleotides outside the gene matches: 10. CDR3 DNA sequence: TGCGCCAGCAGCTTGAACACCGGACTAGCGGGAGTGGGTGAGCAGTTCTTC. Its translation is CASSLNTGLAGVGEQFF.

A remark on this clone: The sample holds other DNA sequences that translate to the same CDR3. The chain employs TRBV5-1 and TRBJ2-1; 10 positions match TRBD2. The V gene's germline CDR1 is SGHRS and CDR2 YFSETQ. Trimming took 4 bases from V and 0 from J; bases not matched to a gene: 1. This CDR3 comprises 15 residues. DNA for the CDR3: TGCGCCAGCAGCCCTAGCGGGAGCTCCTACAATGAGCAGTTCTTC. Its translation is CASSPSGSSYNEQFF.

This clone was picked up one time. This CDR3 is CASSLNTGGEETQYF. The DNA for the CDR3 is TGTGCCAGCAGCTTAAACACAGGGGGAGAGGAGACCCAGTACTTC. This chain links TRBV7-8 with TRBJ2-5, with 8 bases fitting TRBD1. The ends lost 2 bases at V and 5 bases at J; junction bases unmatched: 7. The CDR3 has 15 amino acids. Germline lookup yields CDR1 SGHVS and CDR2 FQNEAQ.

This rearrangement joins TRBV9 to TRBJ2-3; possible D gene TRBD2, 6 bases. V gave up 4 bases and J gave up 0 bases, with 12 bases separating them. This CDR3 region has 15 residues. The germline CDR1 and CDR2 sequences are SGDLS and YYNGEE. CDR3 in DNA: TGTGCCAGCAGCTCAGACGGGACTAGCACAGATACGCAGTATTTT. Amino acids: CASSSDGTSTDTQYF. The full variable domain, rest sourced from reference TRBV9 and TRBJ2-3, is DSGVTQTPKHLITATGQRVTLRCSPRSGDLSVYWYQQSLDQGLQFLIQYYNGEERAKGNILERFSAQQFPDLHSELNLSSLELGDSALYFCASSSDGTSTDTQYFGPGTRLTVL.

This clone was seen a handful of times. V gene TRBV10-2 combines with J gene TRBJ2-2; D is uncertain. Deletions cut 8 bases from V and 5 bases from J, with 6 bases between. The CDR3 runs 11 residues. Germline V gene data show CDR1 as WSHSY and CDR2 as SAAADI. DNA for the CDR3: TGCGCCAGCCTATTAACCGGGGAGCTGTTTTTT. The encoded protein is CASLLTGELFF.

The chain uses TRBV19 and TRBJ1-5; D might be TRBD1 (5 bases). Germline CDR1 is LNHDA and CDR2 is SQIVND (reference sequence). This CDR3 is built from 14 residues. Trimming left V 2 bases short and J 7 bases short, with 12 bases between. This CDR3 is CASSITQGSQPQHF. CDR3 in DNA: TGTGCCAGTAGTATAACGCAGGGAAGCCAGCCCCAGCATTTT.

The rearrangement uses TRBV28 and TRBJ2-3; TRBD1 is a possible D gene (5 bases). The CDR3 runs to 12 residues. The germline gives CDR1 MDHEN, CDR2 SYDVKM. The V gene lost 8 bases and the J gene lost 4 bases, with 10 bases spanning the gap. Here the CDR3 reads CASPDTSDTQYF. The CDR3 DNA reads as TGTGCCAGCCCGGACACTTCAGATACGCAGTATTTT.

This clone was detected once. This sequence joins TRBV28 and TRBJ1-5; possibly TRBD1 for D (6 bases). The V and J ends lost 8 bases and 0 bases respectively, with 17 bases between them. The length of the CDR3 is 16 residues. Looked up from germline, CDR1 is MDHEN and CDR2 is SYDVKM. CDR3 nucleotides: TGTGCCAGCCTGAAGGGGGGGACTTATAGCAATCAGCCCCAGCATTTT. Encoded protein: CASLKGGTYSNQPQHF. The full variable domain, rest sourced from reference TRBV28 and TRBJ1-5, is DVKVTQSSRYLVKRTGEKVFLECVQDMDHENMFWYRQDPGLGLRLIYFSYDVKMKEKGDIPEGYSVSREKKERFSLILESASTNQTSMYLCASLKGGTYSNQPQHFGDGTRLSIL.

The J gene is TRBJ2-7, the V gene TRBV7-2, with a possible D match to TRBD1 (5 bases). With 5 bases removed from V and 2 bases from J, the gap between germline ends came to 13 bases. The CDR3 spans 14 residues. In germline, CDR1 is SGHTA, CDR2 FQGNSA. This CDR3 reads CASSLGHRAYEQYV. Written as DNA, the CDR3 is TGTGCCAGCAGCCTCGGACACCGGGCCTACGAGCAGTACGTC.

The chain joins TRBV7-9 to TRBJ2-7, with D possibly matching TRBD1 (6 bases). CDR3 length equals 12 residues. Germline lookup yields CDR1 SEHNR and CDR2 FQNEAQ (reference sequence). Written as DNA, the CDR3 is TGTTCCAGCAGCTTAGTAGGGGGCGAGCAGTACGTC. Amino acid sequence: CSSSLVGGEQYV.

The CDR3 sequence is CASSANPGVPGGELFF. The CDR3 nucleotides read TGCGCCAGCAGCGCAAACCCCGGGGTTCCAGGCGGGGAGCTGTTTTTT. The chain uses TRBV5-1 and TRBJ2-2, with a weak D call TRBD2 (5 bases). With 4 bases removed from V and 7 bases from J, the gap between germline ends came to 20 bases. CDR3 length: 16 residues. CDR1 is SGHRS and CDR2 is YFSETQ in the germline V gene.

V is TRBV10-2 and J is TRBJ2-7; 8 bases fit TRBD1. Germline-derived CDR1 and CDR2 are WSHSY and SAAADI. Germline trimming cut 7 bases from V and 7 bases from J; bases unmatched to any gene: 9. This CDR3 is built from 13 residues. CDR3 sequence (DNA): TGCGCCAGCATCCAGGGGGCAACGGGAGAGCAGTACGTC. Encoded protein: CASIQGATGEQYV.